The 10 T cell receptor beta chains listed next were all sequenced from one sample in a study of T cell responses to AZD1222 COVID-19 vaccine. Sequencing used immunoSEQ multiplex PCR; TCRdb keeps in-frame clones, though not all of them. The table includes around 110,000 clones, 80% to 90% detected once. The source was peripheral blood, collected on day 0 of AZD1222 vaccination. The origin of the receptors is an adult in good health.

The rearrangement links TRBV15 to TRBJ2-5; D is perhaps TRBD1 or TRBD2 (6 bases each). CDR1 and CDR2 from the germline V gene are LNHNV and YYDKDF (reference sequence). This CDR3 is built from 15 residues. Between the trimmed V and J ends, which lost 0 bases and 5 bases, there was a span of 13 bases. The CDR3, as DNA: TGTGCCACCAGCAGAGAAGAGGGGGGCGCGGAGACCCAGTACTTC. This sequence encodes CATSREEGGAETQYF.

This chain connects TRBV9 to TRBJ2-4; no definite D call. CDR3 length: 16 amino acids. The germline V and J ends were trimmed by 0 bases and 6 bases, with 16 bases remaining between them. CDR1 and CDR2 from the germline V gene are SGDLS and YYNGEE. Here the CDR3 DNA reads TGTGCCAGCAGCGTAGTGGGCAATGGGCCGGGAAACATTCAGTACTTC. Its translation: CASSVVGNGPGNIQYF. The entire variable domain, with the rest obtained from reference TRBV9 and TRBJ2-4, is as follows: DSGVTQTPKHLITATGQRVTLRCSPRSGDLSVYWYQQSLDQGLQFLIQYYNGEERAKGNILERFSAQQFPDLHSELNLSSLELGDSALYFCASSVVGNGPGNIQYFGAGTRLSVL.

The V gene is TRBV5-6, the J gene TRBJ2-7, with no clear D. The CDR3 is 14 amino acids. V dropped 0 bases and J dropped 5 bases, with 12 bases sitting between them. In germline, CDR1 is SGHDT, CDR2 YYEEEE. The CDR3 nucleotides are TGTGCCAGCAGCTTGGGAGCCAGGAACCACGAGCAGTACTTC. It translates to CASSLGARNHEQYF.

V is TRBV7-6 and J is TRBJ2-5; 13 bases line up with TRBD2. CDR3 length: 15 residues. Germline CDR1 SGHVS, CDR2 FNYEAQ. With V trimmed by 5 bases and J by 5 bases, 5 bases remained unmatched. CDR3 nucleotides: TGTGCCAGCAGCATGACTAGCGGGGGGTTCGAGACCCAGTACTTC. Translating it yields CASSMTSGGFETQYF.

This chain joins TRBV6-5 and TRBJ1-6; D gene ambiguous. CDR3 length: 16 amino acids. The V gene lost 4 bases and the J gene lost 0 bases, with 10 bases spanning the gap. Per the germline V gene, CDR1 is MNHEY and CDR2 is SVGAGI. DNA for the CDR3: TGTGCCAGCAGTTCACTCGGGAGCTCCTATAATTCACCCCTCCACTTT. As protein: CASSSLGSSYNSPLHF.

CDR3 in DNA: TGCGCCAGCAGCCAAAGGCCCAATGAAAAACTGTTTTTT. This gives the protein CASSQRPNEKLFF. The chain carries TRBV4-3 and TRBJ1-4; D gene unclear. This CDR3 has 13 amino acids. V was shortened by 2 bases and J by 5 bases, with 6 bases between the two germline ends. CDR1 is LGHNA and CDR2 is YSLEER in the germline V gene.

V and J are TRBV9 and TRBJ2-2; TRBD2 aligns across 7 bases. V shed 1 base, J shed 13 bases, and the junction held 13 bases outside the gene matches. The CDR3 has 15 residues. Germline V lookup: CDR1 SGDLS, CDR2 YYNGEE. This chain's CDR3 is CASSVSGALSVGLFF. CDR3 DNA sequence: TGTGCCAGCAGCGTAAGCGGGGCCCTATCGGTGGGGCTGTTTTTT.

The DNA for the CDR3 is TGTGCCAGCAGCGCACCAGGGGGCGCGAACACTGAAGCTTTCTTT. Its translation: CASSAPGGANTEAFF. The V call is TRBV16, the J call TRBJ1-1; 8 nucleotides match TRBD1. CDR3 length equals 15 residues. CDR1 and CDR2 from the germline V gene are KGHSY and FQNENV. The ends lost 5 bases at V and 1 base at J; junction bases unmatched: 6.

The J gene is TRBJ1-6, the V gene TRBV6-2 or TRBV6-3, with D unresolved. The V gene lost 4 bases and the J gene lost 5 bases, with 12 bases spanning the gap. CDR3 length: 15 residues. Germline V gene lookup returns CDR1 MNHEY and CDR2 SVGEGT. The CDR3 region is CASSFQGPHNSPLHF. CDR3 nucleotide sequence: TGTGCCAGCAGTTTTCAAGGGCCGCATAATTCACCCCTCCACTTT.

The chain carries TRBV6-5 and TRBJ2-1; D remains unclear. The V gene's germline CDR1 is MNHEY and CDR2 SVGAGI. Trimming shortened V by 6 bases and J by 8 bases, and 11 bases separated the two germline ends. The CDR3 covers 12 residues. The CDR3 loop is CASSLQEYEQFF. The DNA for the CDR3 is TGTGCCAGCAGCCTCCAGGAGTATGAGCAGTTCTTC.